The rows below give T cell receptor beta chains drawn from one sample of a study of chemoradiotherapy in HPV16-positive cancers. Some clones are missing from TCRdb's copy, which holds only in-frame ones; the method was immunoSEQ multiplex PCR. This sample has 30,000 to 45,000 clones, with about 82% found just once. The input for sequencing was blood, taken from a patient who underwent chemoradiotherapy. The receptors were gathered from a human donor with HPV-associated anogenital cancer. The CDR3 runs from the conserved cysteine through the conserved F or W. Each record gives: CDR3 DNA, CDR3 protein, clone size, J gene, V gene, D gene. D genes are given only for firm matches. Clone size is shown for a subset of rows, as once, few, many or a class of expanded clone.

TGCAGCGTGATGCCGAGGGTCGATCGAGAGACCCAGTACTTC	CSVMPRVDRETQYF	.	TRBJ2-5	TRBV29-1	.
TGTGCCAGCAGCAAAGGAAAACGGGAGGCCAACACCGGGGAGCTGTTTTTT	CASSKGKREANTGELFF	once	TRBJ2-2	TRBV21-1	.
TGTGCCATCAGTGGTCGGGGGGCAGCCTACGAGCAGTACTTC	CAISGRGAAYEQYF	.	TRBJ2-7	TRBV10-3	.
TGTGCCAGCAGTCGCGACAGGGACTACGAGCAGTACTTC	CASSRDRDYEQYF	.	TRBJ2-7	TRBV6-5	TRBD1
TGTGCCAGCAGCTTGCAGGGAGTCAATCAGCCCCAGCATTTT	CASSLQGVNQPQHF	.	TRBJ1-5	TRBV5-8	.
TGTGCCAGTAGCCGGCCAGGGATCACCGGGGAGCTGTTTTTT	CASSRPGITGELFF	.	TRBJ2-2	TRBV19	.
TGTGCCAGCAGATATAGCGGTAGCTCCTACAATGAGCAGTTCTTC	CASRYSGSSYNEQFF	.	TRBJ2-1	TRBV11-1	.
TGTGCCAGCTCACCACCCGTTAGACACAGGGAGGAAAAACTGTTTTTT	CASSPPVRHREEKLFF	.	TRBJ1-4	TRBV18	.
TGTGCCACTACGGAACGGGTTTTTAATGAAAAACTGTTTTTT	CATTERVFNEKLFF	few	TRBJ1-4	TRBV15	.
TGCGCCAGCAGCCTTGGGTTGGCGGGGGGTTCCACAGATACGCAGTATTTT	CASSLGLAGGSTDTQYF	.	TRBJ2-3	TRBV5-1	TRBD2
TGTGCCAGCAGCTTTAGCGATGTGTTGGGACAGCCCCAGCATTTT	CASSFSDVLGQPQHF	.	TRBJ1-5	TRBV7-8	.
TGTGCCTGGAGTGTATCAAGCGGGGGCAATGAGCAGTTCTTC	CAWSVSSGGNEQFF	.	TRBJ2-1	TRBV30	TRBD2
TGTGCCAGCAGCTTGGAGTACAGGGCTATTGCTGAAGCTTTCTTT	CASSLEYRAIAEAFF	.	TRBJ1-1	TRBV5-5	.
TGTGCCAGCAGCTTAACGCCCGGAGGGGACAGTAACACCGGGGAGCTGTTTTTT	CASSLTPGGDSNTGELFF	.	TRBJ2-2	TRBV7-3	.
TGTGCCAGCAGTGATGGGCAGGGAAGGAACACTGAAGCTTTCTTT	CASSDGQGRNTEAFF	.	TRBJ1-1	TRBV6-1	.
TGTGCCAGCAGCCTTGGCCCTCGAGATACGCAGTATTTT	CASSLGPRDTQYF	.	TRBJ2-3	TRBV7-8	.
TGTGCCTGCCACACAGGTGACAGCTCCTACGAGCAGTACTTC	CACHTGDSSYEQYF	.	TRBJ2-7	TRBV2	.
TGTGCCAGCAGCTCCCGATTCCAAGAGACCCAGTACTTC	CASSSRFQETQYF	.	TRBJ2-5	TRBV7-3	.
TGTGCCAGCAGCTTAGAAGGGAGGACTGAAGCTTTCTTT	CASSLEGRTEAFF	.	TRBJ1-1	TRBV7-9	.
TGTGCCAGCAGCGCCTCGACGGGTGGCTACACCTTC	CASSASTGGYTF	.	TRBJ1-2	TRBV7-9	.
TGTGCCAGCAGTACTAGCGGGGGGGCATCAGATACGCAGTATTTT	CASSTSGGASDTQYF	.	TRBJ2-3	TRBV6-1	TRBD2
TGTGCCAGCAGTGAATCCAGCGGGGCATCAGATACGCAGTATTTT	CASSESSGASDTQYF	.	TRBJ2-3	TRBV6-4	TRBD2
TGTGCCAGCAGTAACCAGCGGGGGGTTGGAGAGACCCAGTACTTC	CASSNQRGVGETQYF	.	TRBJ2-5	TRBV6-5	TRBD2
TGTGCCAGCAGTTACGACGGACAGGGCTATGGCTACACCTTC	CASSYDGQGYGYTF	once	TRBJ1-2	TRBV6-5	TRBD1
TGCGCCAGCAGCCAAGTGGGCTCCCCATCTGTCTATGGCTACACCTTC	CASSQVGSPSVYGYTF	.	TRBJ1-2	TRBV4-1	.
TGTGCCAGCAGCTCGAAGGACAGGGTAATTTACGAGCAGTACTTC	CASSSKDRVIYEQYF	.	TRBJ2-7	TRBV7-2	TRBD1
TGTGCCAGCAGTGAATACCGGGAAATCTCCTATAATTCACCCCTCCACTTT	CASSEYREISYNSPLHF	.	TRBJ1-6	TRBV25-1	.
TGTGCCAGTAGTATAATTCACGGTGAGACCCAGTACTTC	CASSIIHGETQYF	.	TRBJ2-5	TRBV19	.
TGCGCCAGCAGCTCAGGGAACTCTGGGGCCAACGTCCTGACTTTC	CASSSGNSGANVLTF	.	TRBJ2-6	TRBV5-1	.
TGTGCCAGCAGCTTAGGGACATCGGGGATCAATCAGCCCCAGCATTTT	CASSLGTSGINQPQHF	few	TRBJ1-5	TRBV7-2	.
TGTGCCAGCAGTTCTATACAGGGGTACGCTTTCTTT	CASSSIQGYAFF	.	TRBJ1-1	TRBV27	TRBD1
TGTGCCAGCAGCTTAGGGGGTGGAGGCAATCAGCCCCAGCATTTT	CASSLGGGGNQPQHF	.	TRBJ1-5	TRBV11-2	.
TGTGCCAGCAGCTTAGACAGGGATCACACCATATATTTT	CASSLDRDHTIYF	.	TRBJ1-3	TRBV7-6	.
TGTGCCAGCAGCTCCCCCAGGAGGTATGAGCAGTTCTTC	CASSSPRRYEQFF	few	TRBJ2-1	TRBV7-9	.
TGTGCCAGCAGCTTTGGACTAGTTCAAGATACGCAGTATTTT	CASSFGLVQDTQYF	.	TRBJ2-3	TRBV5-4	TRBD2
TGTGCCAGCAGCCAACTATCAGGGTTTGCAACTAATGAAAAACTGTTTTTT	CASSQLSGFATNEKLFF	.	TRBJ1-4	TRBV7-9	.
TGTGCCAGCAGCCAACGACATCCCAACACTGAAGCTTTCTTT	CASSQRHPNTEAFF	.	TRBJ1-1	TRBV14	.
.	CASSLDETSFGAGEQYF	medium-sized	TRBJ2-7	TRBV11-3	.
TGCGCCAGCAGCTTGGGGCGCGGGACAGGGTACAATGAGCAGTTCTTC	CASSLGRGTGYNEQFF	.	TRBJ2-1	TRBV5-1	TRBD1
TGTGCCAGTAGCGACAGGGGTTTAAACACCGGGGAGCTGTTTTTT	CASSDRGLNTGELFF	.	TRBJ2-2	TRBV19	TRBD1
TGTGCCAGCAGCTGGGACCAGCTACTACGCACAGATACGCAGTATTTT	CASSWDQLLRTDTQYF	.	TRBJ2-3	TRBV9	.
TGTGCCAGTGTACAAAGGTATAGCAATCAGCCCCAGCATTTT	CASVQRYSNQPQHF	.	TRBJ1-5	TRBV19	.
TGTGCCAGCAGCTTGGCCCCAGCGGGAAACTACGAGCAGTACTTC	CASSLAPAGNYEQYF	few	TRBJ2-7	TRBV5-5	TRBD2
TGTGCCAGCAGAGCGAACAGGGAAAATGAAAAACTGTTTTTT	CASRANRENEKLFF	.	TRBJ1-4	TRBV2	.
TGTGCCAGCAGCCCATTCCGGGCCGGGGAGCTGTTTTTT	CASSPFRAGELFF	.	TRBJ2-2	TRBV11-2	.
TGTGCCAGCAGCTTACTGCAGGCTTCGTACGAGCAGTACTTC	CASSLLQASYEQYF	.	TRBJ2-7	TRBV5-6	.
TGCGCCAGCAGTGAGTTCCCAACAGGGGGCCTTGGCTACACCTTC	CASSEFPTGGLGYTF	.	TRBJ1-2	TRBV10-2	TRBD1
TGTGCCAGCTCTCAAGCTGGAGAGACCCAGTACTTC	CASSQAGETQYF	.	TRBJ2-5	TRBV18	.
TGTGCCAGCAGTGATGGGGGAAGGAAGGCTGAAGCTTTCTTT	CASSDGGRKAEAFF	.	TRBJ1-1	TRBV6-4	.
TGTGCCAGCAGCCCTCCTACAGGATTCAGGGACACTGAAGCTTTCTTT	CASSPPTGFRDTEAFF	.	TRBJ1-1	TRBV5-6	.
TGTGCCAGCAGCCTTTGGGGGGCCCTCAATGAGCAGTTCTTC	CASSLWGALNEQFF	.	TRBJ2-1	TRBV14	.
TGTGCCAGCAGTGAAGGGACAGGGGGCGCCGACTATGGCTACACCTTC	CASSEGTGGADYGYTF	once	TRBJ1-2	TRBV6-1	TRBD1
TGTGCCAGCAGCCAAGATCACGGGGTAGGGGCCACTGAAGCTTTCTTT	CASSQDHGVGATEAFF	.	TRBJ1-1	TRBV4-2	.
TGTGCCAGCAGTGAAAGGGGAGTAGATACGCAGTATTTT	CASSERGVDTQYF	once	TRBJ2-3	TRBV6-1	.
TGTGCCAGCAGCCCCGGGACAGGATCGGGTGAGCAGTTCTTC	CASSPGTGSGEQFF	.	TRBJ2-1	TRBV7-3	TRBD1